This is a list of T cell receptor beta chains from one sample in a study of blood T cell repertoires in COVID-19. The repertoire was sequenced with immunoSEQ multiplex PCR; TCRdb's copy has only in-frame clones and lacks some. Among some 300,000 clones listed, roughly 86% were seen once. The sequenced material came from PBMCs or T cells enriched from blood (not recorded which). These receptor sequences come from a woman between 45 and 60 years old who had been exposed to COVID-19. Each CDR3 is given with its conserved first and last residue. D genes are given only for firm matches.

D gene: .; V gene: TRBV25-1; J gene: TRBJ2-2; CDR3 protein: CASSGHLNTGELFF; CDR3 DNA: TGTGCCAGTTCGGGACATTTGAACACCGGGGAGCTGTTTTTT
D gene: TRBD2; V gene: TRBV4-1; J gene: TRBJ2-5; CDR3 protein: CASSPGGLAGGPRKETQYF; CDR3 DNA: TGCGCCAGCAGCCCCGGGGGACTAGCGGGGGGGCCTAGAAAAGAGACCCAGTACTTC
D gene: TRBD1; V gene: TRBV5-1; J gene: TRBJ2-5; CDR3 protein: CASSLTGGSAETQYF; CDR3 DNA: TGCGCCAGCAGCTTGACAGGGGGCTCGGCGGAGACCCAGTACTTC
D gene: .; V gene: TRBV7-2; J gene: TRBJ2-1; CDR3 protein: CASSLGVSYNEQFF; CDR3 DNA: TGTGCCAGCAGCTTAGGCGTCTCCTACAATGAGCAGTTCTTC
D gene: .; V gene: TRBV5-1; J gene: TRBJ1-2; CDR3 protein: CASSLLQGLNYGYTF; CDR3 DNA: TGCGCCAGCAGCTTATTACAGGGCCTTAACTATGGCTACACCTTC
D gene: .; V gene: TRBV28; J gene: TRBJ1-5; CDR3 protein: CASFFRRGFNNQPQHF; CDR3 DNA: TGTGCCAGCTTCTTTCGAAGGGGTTTCAACAATCAGCCCCAGCATTTT
D gene: .; V gene: TRBV3-1/TRBV3-2; J gene: TRBJ1-2; CDR3 protein: CASSQGGEFGYTF; CDR3 DNA: TGTGCCAGCAGCCAAGGGGGCGAGTTTGGCTACACCTTC
D gene: .; V gene: TRBV3-1/TRBV3-2; J gene: TRBJ2-5; CDR3 protein: CASSRRYLGEETQYF; CDR3 DNA: TGTGCCAGCAGCCGACGTTATCTTGGAGAGGAGACCCAGTACTTC
D gene: TRBD1; V gene: TRBV9; J gene: TRBJ1-2; CDR3 protein: CASTRGGTGVDWYGYTF; CDR3 DNA: TGTGCCAGCACCAGGGGAGGGACAGGGGTAGATTGGTATGGCTACACCTTC
D gene: TRBD2; V gene: TRBV10-3; J gene: TRBJ2-3; CDR3 protein: CAISSARSSGGRTDTQYF; CDR3 DNA: TGTGCCATCAGTAGCGCCCGTTCTAGCGGGGGTCGCACAGATACGCAGTATTTT
D gene: TRBD1; V gene: TRBV19; J gene: TRBJ1-5; CDR3 protein: CASSIIGWGQGINQPQHF; CDR3 DNA: TGTGCCAGTAGTATCATAGGGTGGGGACAGGGCATCAATCAGCCCCAGCATTTT
D gene: .; V gene: TRBV7-2; J gene: TRBJ2-3; CDR3 protein: CASSFSVSAAASTDTQYF; CDR3 DNA: TGTGCCAGCAGCTTTTCTGTATCGGCGGCGGCTAGCACAGATACGCAGTATTTT
D gene: .; V gene: TRBV20-1; J gene: TRBJ1-2; CDR3 protein: CSVGQPIGYTF; CDR3 DNA: TGCAGTGTTGGACAACCCATCGGCTACACCTTC
D gene: .; V gene: TRBV28; J gene: TRBJ1-2; CDR3 protein: CASTPGFYGRYTF; CDR3 DNA: TGTGCCAGCACCCCGGGATTTTATGGTCGCTACACCTTC